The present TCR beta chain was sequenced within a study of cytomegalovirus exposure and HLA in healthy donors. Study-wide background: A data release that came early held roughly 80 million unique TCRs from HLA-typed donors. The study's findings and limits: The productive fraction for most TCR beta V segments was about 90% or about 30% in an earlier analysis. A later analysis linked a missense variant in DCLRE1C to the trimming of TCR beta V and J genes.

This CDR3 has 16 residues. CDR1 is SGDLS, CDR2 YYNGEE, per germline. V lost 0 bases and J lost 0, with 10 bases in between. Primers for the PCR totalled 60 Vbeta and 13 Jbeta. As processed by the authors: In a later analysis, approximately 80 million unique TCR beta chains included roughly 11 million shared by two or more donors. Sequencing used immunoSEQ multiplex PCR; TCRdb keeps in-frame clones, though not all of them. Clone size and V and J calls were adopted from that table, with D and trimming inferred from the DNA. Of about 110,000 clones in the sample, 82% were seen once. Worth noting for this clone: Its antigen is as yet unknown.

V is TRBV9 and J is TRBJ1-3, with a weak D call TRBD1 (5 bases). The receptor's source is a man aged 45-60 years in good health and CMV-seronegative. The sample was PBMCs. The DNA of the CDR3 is TGTGCCAGCAGCGTAGACAGGTCCTACTCTGGAAACACCATATATTTT. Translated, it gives CASSVDRSYSGNTIYF.